This TCR beta chain was retrieved from a study of cytomegalovirus exposure and HLA in healthy donors. The CDR3 is 13 amino acids. V was clipped by 5 bases and J by 4 bases; unmatched bases: 7. Germline assignment: CDR1 GTSNPN and CDR2 SVGIG (reference sequence). 60 Vbeta and 13 Jbeta primers were used in PCR. Original processing methods: The count from a later analysis was some 81 million unique TCR beta chains, about 10 million of them shared. Sequencing was performed with immunoSEQ multiplex PCR; in TCRdb, only in-frame clones are kept and a portion is missing. V, J and clone size reflect that table, while D and trimming were determined from the DNA. The sample gives about 130,000 clones, over 65% of which show up once; around 20% is in the top ten.

The chain combines TRBV30 with TRBJ1-2, with 7 bases identical to TRBD1. The sample was PBMCs. The source of this sequence is a man younger than 30 in good health and CMV-seropositive. CDR3 nucleotide sequence: TGTGCCTGGGTCGGACAGGCCCCCTATGGCTACACCTTC. Its translation: CAWVGQAPYGYTF.